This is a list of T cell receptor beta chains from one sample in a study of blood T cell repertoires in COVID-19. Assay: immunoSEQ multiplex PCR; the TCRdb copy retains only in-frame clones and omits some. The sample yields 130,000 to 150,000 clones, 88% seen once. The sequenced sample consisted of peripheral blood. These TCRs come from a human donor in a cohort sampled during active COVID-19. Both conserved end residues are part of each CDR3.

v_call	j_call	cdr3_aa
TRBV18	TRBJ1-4	CASARSAGNEKLFF
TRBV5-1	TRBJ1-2	CASSATGDGYTF
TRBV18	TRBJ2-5	CASSPLRGQETQYF
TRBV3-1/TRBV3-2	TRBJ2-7	CASSRGDLYYEQYF
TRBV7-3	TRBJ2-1	CASSRGGVSYNEQFF
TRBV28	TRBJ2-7	CASRMDRLISYEQYF
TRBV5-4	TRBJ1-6	CASSLDRDYNSPLHF
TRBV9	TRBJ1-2	CASSRANYGYTF
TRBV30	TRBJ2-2	CAWSVGWGGGELFF
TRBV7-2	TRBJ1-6	CASSLAGQGSYYNSPLHF
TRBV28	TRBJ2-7	CASSLSGTARYEQYF
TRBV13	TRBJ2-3	CASSQLAGPTDTQYF
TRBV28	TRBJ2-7	CASSLVTGGTFFEQYF
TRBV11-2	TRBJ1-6	CASSPSSGTHSPLHF
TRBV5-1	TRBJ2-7	CASSLPSYEQYF
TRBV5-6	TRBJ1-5	CASSLLTGTKNQPQHF
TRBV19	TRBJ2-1	CASTDRGVTGFQQFF
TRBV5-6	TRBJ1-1	CASSLAWDIENTEAFF
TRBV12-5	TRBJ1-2	CASGLVQGHSYGYTF
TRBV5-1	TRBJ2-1	CATAGGPQDEQFF
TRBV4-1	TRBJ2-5	CASSQDPPSGVGIGETQYF
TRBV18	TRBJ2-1	CASSPNLPPDEQFF
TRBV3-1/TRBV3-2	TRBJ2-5	CASSQDPGHQAYQETQYF
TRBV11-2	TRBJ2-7	CASSGGVQYEQYF
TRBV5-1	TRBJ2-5	CASSGGQSTGETQYF
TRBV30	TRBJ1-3	CAWTSGTGGLDTIYF
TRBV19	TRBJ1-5	CASSLLRGQPQHF
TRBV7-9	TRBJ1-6	CASSLEGDSPLHF
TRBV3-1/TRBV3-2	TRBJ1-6	CASSHTNWGHPSPLHF
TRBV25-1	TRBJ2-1	CASSVGGSQFF
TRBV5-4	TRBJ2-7	CASSLIGGEGEQYF
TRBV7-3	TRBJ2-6	CASSQTGGAGANVLTF
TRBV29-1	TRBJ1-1	CSVGQSMNTEAFF
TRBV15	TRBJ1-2	CATSRDGAGRLGGYTF
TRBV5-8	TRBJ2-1	CASSLAFIRGNEQFF
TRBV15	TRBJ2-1	CATSGKTTLAGAYNEQFF
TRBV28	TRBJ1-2	CASRIANYGYTF
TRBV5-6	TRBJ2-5	CASSLRGQETQYF
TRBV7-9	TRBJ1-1	CASSLRSGDTEAFF
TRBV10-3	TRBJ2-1	CAIRTSGDNEQFF
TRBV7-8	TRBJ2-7	CASSLRQYEQYF
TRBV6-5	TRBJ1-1	CASSYERVNTEAFF
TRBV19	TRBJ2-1	CASSPRGQGSWEQFF
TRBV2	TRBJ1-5	CASRYRDRESYSNQPQHF
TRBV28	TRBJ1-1	CASSYRGQGATEAFF
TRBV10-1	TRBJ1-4	CASSDPTGGAEIFGTKKLFF
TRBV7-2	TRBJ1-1	CASSPTGARGDTEAFF
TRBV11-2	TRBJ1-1	CASSSPNNRLSNTEAFF
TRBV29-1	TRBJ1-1	CSVSGVTEAFF
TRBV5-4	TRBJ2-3	CASSSGLAGGSDTQYF
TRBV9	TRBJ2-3	CASSVGYTDTQYF
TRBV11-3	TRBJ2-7	CASSSTGDEQYF
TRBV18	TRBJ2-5	CASSPPVRGSRETQYF
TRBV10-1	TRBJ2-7	CASSEGQGISYEQYF
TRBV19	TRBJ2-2	CASRTLAGGSSTGELFF
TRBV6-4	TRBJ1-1	CASSASSVNTEAFF
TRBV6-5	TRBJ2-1	CASSYSSGSYNEQFF
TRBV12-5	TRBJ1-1	CASGLDRVAEAFF
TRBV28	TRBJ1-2	CASSLPGAGYTF